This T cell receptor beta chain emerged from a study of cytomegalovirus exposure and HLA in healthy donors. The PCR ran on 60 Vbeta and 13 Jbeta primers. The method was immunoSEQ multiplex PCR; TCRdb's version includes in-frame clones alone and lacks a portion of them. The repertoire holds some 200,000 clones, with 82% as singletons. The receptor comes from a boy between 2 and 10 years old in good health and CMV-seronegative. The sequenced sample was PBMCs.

The CDR3 bases are TGTGCCATCAGAGTGGGTAGCGGTGGGTCCTACGAGCAGTACTTC. Its protein is CAIRVGSGGSYEQYF. This chain connects TRBV10-3 to TRBJ2-7, with D possibly TRBD2 on 6 matching bases. Germline V gene sequence: CDR1 ENHRY, CDR2 SYGVKD. This CDR3 spans 15 amino acids. The V end was cut by 6 bases, the J end by 1 base, with 16 bases between.